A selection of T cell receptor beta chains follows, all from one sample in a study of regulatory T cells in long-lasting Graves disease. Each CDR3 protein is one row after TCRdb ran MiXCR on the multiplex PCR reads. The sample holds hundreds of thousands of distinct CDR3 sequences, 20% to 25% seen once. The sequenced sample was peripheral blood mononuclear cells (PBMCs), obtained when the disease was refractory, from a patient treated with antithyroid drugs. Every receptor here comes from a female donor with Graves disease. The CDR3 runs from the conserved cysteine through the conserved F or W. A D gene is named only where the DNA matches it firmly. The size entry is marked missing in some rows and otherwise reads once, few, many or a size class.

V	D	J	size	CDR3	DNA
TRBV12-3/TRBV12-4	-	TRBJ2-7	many	CASSYRGSYEQYF	TGTGCCAGCAGTTACCGGGGGAGCTACGAGCAGTACTTC
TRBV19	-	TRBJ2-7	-	CASSHRETPPEQYF	TGTGCCAGTAGCCACAGGGAAACACCCCCCGAGCAGTACTTC
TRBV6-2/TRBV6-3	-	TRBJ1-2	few	CASSYSAEYYGYTF	TGTGCCAGCAGTTACTCGGCGGAATACTATGGCTACACCTTC
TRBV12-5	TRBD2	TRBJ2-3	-	CASGFRLAGGQTDTQYF	TGTGCTAGTGGTTTTCGACTAGCGGGAGGTCAGACAGATACGCAGTATTTT
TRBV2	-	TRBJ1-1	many	CASTVKGRMNTEAFF	TGTGCCAGCACCGTAAAAGGCCGGATGAACACTGAAGCTTTCTTT
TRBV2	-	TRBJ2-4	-	CASSTGNIQYF	TGTGCCAGCAGCACTGGAAACATTCAGTACTTC
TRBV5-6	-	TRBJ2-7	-	CASSLGAGLRYEQYF	TGTGCCAGCAGCTTGGGAGCAGGGCTCCGCTACGAGCAGTACTTC
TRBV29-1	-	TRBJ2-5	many	CSVAGDEETQYF	TGCAGCGTTGCGGGGGACGAAGAGACCCAGTACTTC
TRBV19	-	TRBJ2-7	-	CASSIYAESYEQYF	TGTGCCAGTAGTATATACGCAGAGAGCTACGAGCAGTACTTC
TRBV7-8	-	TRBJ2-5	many	CASSLPQDEAREETQYF	TGTGCCAGCAGCTTACCACAGGACGAGGCTAGGGAAGAGACCCAGTACTTC
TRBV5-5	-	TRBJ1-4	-	CASSLAVGFGEKLFF	TGTGCCAGCAGCTTGGCGGTGGGCTTCGGCGAAAAACTGTTTTTT
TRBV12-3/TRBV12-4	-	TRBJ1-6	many	CASRSGRNNSPLHF	TGTGCCAGCCGTTCCGGACGGAACAATTCACCCCTCCACTTT
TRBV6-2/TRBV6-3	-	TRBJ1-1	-	CASSYGSAEAFF	TGTGCCAGCAGTTACGGTTCAGCTGAAGCTTTCTTT
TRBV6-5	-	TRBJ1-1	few	CASSYPSRGERNTEAFF	TGTGCCAGCAGTTACCCATCACGGGGCGAGCGGAACACTGAAGCTTTCTTT
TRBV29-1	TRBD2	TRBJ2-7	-	CSVELPGTSGSYEQYF	TGCAGCGTTGAATTACCCGGGACTAGCGGCTCCTACGAGCAGTACTTC
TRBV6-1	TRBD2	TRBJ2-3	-	CASRIAGGTDTQYF	TGTGCCAGCAGGATAGCGGGGGGGACAGATACGCAGTATTTT
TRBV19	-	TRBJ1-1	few	CASSIRATEAFF	TGTGCCAGTAGTATTCGGGCCACTGAAGCTTTCTTT
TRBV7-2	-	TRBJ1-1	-	CASSPGSWEAGAFF	TGTGCCAGCAGCCCGGGGTCTTGGGAGGCCGGGGCTTTCTTT
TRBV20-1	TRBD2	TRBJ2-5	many	CSARRVAGGRETQYF	TGCAGTGCCCGAAGAGTAGCGGGAGGGCGGGAGACCCAGTACTTC
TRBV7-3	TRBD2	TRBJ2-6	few	CASSLNPGGSGANVLTF	TGTGCCAGCAGCTTAAACCCGGGGGGCTCTGGGGCCAACGTCCTGACTTTC
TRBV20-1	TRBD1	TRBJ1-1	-	CSASSTGRPVGTEAFF	TGCAGTGCCTCTTCGACAGGGCGCCCGGTGGGCACTGAAGCTTTCTTT
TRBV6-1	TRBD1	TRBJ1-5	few	CASQGYEGAGQPQHF	TGTGCCAGCCAAGGATATGAGGGGGCAGGTCAGCCCCAGCATTTT
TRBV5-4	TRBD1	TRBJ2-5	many	CASSFASDRGRETQYF	TGTGCCAGCAGCTTTGCGTCGGACAGGGGGAGAGAGACCCAGTACTTC
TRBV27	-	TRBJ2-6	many	CASSLYGGANVLTF	TGTGCCAGCAGTTTATATGGTGGGGCCAACGTCCTGACTTTC